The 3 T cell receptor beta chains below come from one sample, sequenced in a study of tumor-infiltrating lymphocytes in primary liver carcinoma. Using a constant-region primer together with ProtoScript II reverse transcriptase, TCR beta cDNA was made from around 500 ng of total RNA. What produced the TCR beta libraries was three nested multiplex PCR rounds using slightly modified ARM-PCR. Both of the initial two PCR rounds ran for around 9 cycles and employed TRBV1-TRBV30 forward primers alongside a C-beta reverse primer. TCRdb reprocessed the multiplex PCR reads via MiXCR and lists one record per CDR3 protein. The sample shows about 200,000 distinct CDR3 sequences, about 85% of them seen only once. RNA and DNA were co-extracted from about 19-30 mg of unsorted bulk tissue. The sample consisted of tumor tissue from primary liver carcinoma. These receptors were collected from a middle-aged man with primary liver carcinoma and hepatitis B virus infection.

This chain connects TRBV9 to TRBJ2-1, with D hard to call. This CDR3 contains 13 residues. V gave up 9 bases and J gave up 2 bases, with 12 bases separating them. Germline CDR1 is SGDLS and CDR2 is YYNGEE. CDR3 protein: CATSLTPYNEQFF. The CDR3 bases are TGTGCCACTTCCCTTACCCCCTACAATGAGCAGTTCTTC. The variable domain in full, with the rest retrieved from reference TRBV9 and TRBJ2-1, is DSGVTQTPKHLITATGQRVTLRCSPRSGDLSVYWYQQSLDQGLQFLIQYYNGEERAKGNILERFSAQQFPDLHSELNLSSLELGDSALYFCATSLTPYNEQFFGPGTRLTVL.

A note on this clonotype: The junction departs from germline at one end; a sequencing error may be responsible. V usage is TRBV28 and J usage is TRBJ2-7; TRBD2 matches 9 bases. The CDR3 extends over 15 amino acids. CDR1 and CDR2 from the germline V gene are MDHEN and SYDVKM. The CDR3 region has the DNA TGTGCCAGCAACCTGACTAGCGGAAGCTCCTACGAGCGGTACTTC. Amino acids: CASNLTSGSSYERYF.

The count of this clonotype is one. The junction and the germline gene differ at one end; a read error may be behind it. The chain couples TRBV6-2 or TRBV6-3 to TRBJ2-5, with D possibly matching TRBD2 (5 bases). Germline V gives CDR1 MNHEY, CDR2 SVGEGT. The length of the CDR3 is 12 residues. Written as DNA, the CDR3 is TGTCCCAGCAGACCGGGATTAGAGACCCAGTATTTC. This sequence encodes CPSRPGLETQYF.